Listed here is a single T cell receptor (beta chain). Authors' analysis steps: Reference gene primer amplification gave estimated nucleated cell counts. Here immunoSEQ multiplex PCR was the method, and the copy in TCRdb shows in-frame clones only, minus some. The D gene and trimming were derived from the DNA, and the V and J assignments and clone size from that table. The sample lists around 76,000 clones; approximately 90% were seen once. This record comes from a study of blood T cell repertoires in COVID-19. Study-wide background: Samples representing acute and convalescent COVID-19 were sourced from the United States, Italy and Spain.

There are 14 residues in the CDR3. Germline trimming cut 4 bases from V and 2 bases from J; bases unmatched to any gene: 1. Germline V CDR1 and CDR2: LGHDT, YNNKEL (reference sequence). This receptor was obtained from a man between 60 and 75 years old with acute or convalescent COVID-19. Material for sequencing was peripheral blood. The rearrangement uses TRBV3-1 (or the pseudogene TRBV3-2) and TRBJ2-7, with 11 bases lining up with TRBD2. CDR3 sequence reads: CASSLLAGAYEQYF. CDR3 DNA sequence: TGTGCCAGCAGCCTACTAGCGGGGGCCTACGAGCAGTACTTC.